This T cell receptor beta chain comes out of a study of T cells in Graves' hyperthyroidism and ophthalmopathy. This clonotype was counted many times. Trimming pared 5 bases from V and 6 bases from J, leaving 13 bases between. This CDR3 has 14 amino acids. Amplification of TCR beta CDR3 regions was performed using RNA transcripts as template. The HTBI primer set drove a first-round RT-PCR of the TCR CDR3. TCRdb reprocessed the multiplex PCR reads via MiXCR and lists one record per CDR3 protein. The data show more than 500,000 distinct CDR3 sequences, 15% to 20% seen once. This clonotype was sampled from a woman between 25 and 40 years old with Graves' hyperthyroidism. V is TRBV12-3 or TRBV12-4 and J is TRBJ2-2; weak D call: TRBD2 (5 bases). Input material: blood. In DNA, the CDR3 is TGTGCCAGCAGTCGAAGCGCGGGTGCCGGGGAGCTGTTTTTT. Protein: CASSRSAGAGELFF.